This entry lists 22 T cell receptor beta chains sequenced from one sample in a study of response to subunit inactivated influenza vaccine. TCRdb re-derived calls from the RT-PCR reads in MiXCR, one entry per CDR3 protein. The sample consists of roughly 570,000 distinct CDR3 sequences, 10% to 15% of them appearing once. This sample comprised PBMCs from blood, obtained 40 to 50 days after vaccination. The receptors originated from a man aged 50-59 years who received an inactivated influenza vaccine.

The CDR3 nucleotides are TGTGCCAGCAGCGCGACAGGGGCCCCCTATAATTCACCCCTCCACTTT. It yields the protein CASSATGAPYNSPLHF. The chain couples TRBV13 to TRBJ1-6; 8 bases align to TRBD1. J gave up 2 bases and V 5 bases, and 5 bases lay outside the gene matches. The V gene's germline CDR1 is PRHDT and CDR2 FYEKMQ (reference sequence). The length of the CDR3 is 16 residues.

This clonotype showed up just a few times. The rearrangement joins TRBV10-3 to TRBJ2-1; D unresolved. V was clipped by 5 bases and J by 4 bases, with 18 bases between them. The CDR3 loop spans 16 amino acids. In germline, CDR1 is ENHRY, CDR2 SYGVKD. The CDR3 DNA reads as TGTGCCATCAGTTCCAATTCGAGGACCCAATACAATGAGCAGTTCTTC. Its translation is CAISSNSRTQYNEQFF.

The sample holds many counts of this clonotype. The chain combines TRBV4-3 with TRBJ1-4, with TRBD1 matching 10 bases. The CDR3 has 16 residues. Germline V gene sequence: CDR1 LGHNA, CDR2 YSLEER. After removal of 3 bases from V and 7 bases from J, the junction contained 8 bases not matched to a gene. This chain's CDR3 is CASSQGQGTGSEKLFF. The CDR3, as DNA: TGCGCCAGCAGCCAGGGACAGGGGACGGGATCTGAAAAACTGTTTTTT.

This clonotype occurred many times. The chain employs TRBV9 and TRBJ2-1, with D possibly matching TRBD2 (6 bases). Germline CDR1 reads SGDLS; CDR2 reads YYNGEE. The CDR3 is 15 amino acids. V lost 3 bases, J lost 5 bases, and 15 bases lay in between. The CDR3: CASSATSPGHNEQFF. The CDR3 bases are TGTGCCAGCAGCGCAACTAGCCCGGGACACAATGAGCAGTTCTTC.

The chain has TRBV25-1 and TRBJ1-1; D gene unclear. This CDR3 has 12 amino acids. CDR1 and CDR2 from the germline V gene are MGHDK and SYGVNS. V was cut by 6 bases and J by 1 base, with 6 bases left in between. The CDR3, as DNA: TGTGCCAGCAGGCACAAGAACACTGAAGCTTTCTTT. Its protein is CASRHKNTEAFF.

This clonotype has just a few counts. The chain employs TRBV7-3 and TRBJ2-6; TRBD1 matches at 8 bases. This CDR3 is built from 17 residues. Trimming removed 1 base from V and 0 bases from J; junction bases left unmatched: 2. The V gene's germline CDR1 is SGHTA and CDR2 FQGTGA. CDR3 amino acids: CASSLNGQGSGANVLTF. CDR3 sequence (DNA): TGTGCCAGCAGCTTAAATGGACAGGGCTCTGGGGCCAACGTCCTGACTTTC.

The chain carries TRBV25-1 and TRBJ2-3; TRBD1 agrees at 7 bases. Per germline, CDR1 MGHDK and CDR2 SYGVNS. Germline trimming cut 2 bases from V and 6 bases from J; bases unmatched to any gene: 2. This CDR3 has 13 residues. The CDR3 sequence is CASSEPDRDTQYF. The CDR3 DNA sequence: TGTGCCAGCAGTGAACCGGACAGGGATACGCAGTATTTT.

The V call is TRBV4-3, the J call TRBJ2-1; 8 positions agree with TRBD2. The length of the CDR3 is 16 residues. Losses at the gene ends were 1 base for V and 1 base for J; bases not matched to a gene: 3. Germline CDR1 is LGHNA and CDR2 is YSLEER. The CDR3 DNA sequence: TGCGCCAGCAGCCAAGGACTAGCGAGGTCCTACAATGAGCAGTTCTTC. Translating gives CASSQGLARSYNEQFF.

V and J are TRBV28 and TRBJ2-1; D perhaps matches TRBD1 (6 bases). V was trimmed by 6 bases and J by 3 bases, leaving 15 bases between them. This CDR3 comprises 15 residues. Germline V gene sequence: CDR1 MDHEN, CDR2 SYDVKM. DNA of the CDR3: TGTGCCAGCAGCCGAACTAGGGGGTACTACAATGAGCAGTTCTTC. Translation: CASSRTRGYYNEQFF.

This clonotype has only a few counts. This rearrangement joins TRBV10-3 to TRBJ2-5; TRBD1 is a possible D gene (6 bases). Germline V gene lookup returns CDR1 ENHRY and CDR2 SYGVKD. The CDR3 loop spans 14 amino acids. Trimming stripped 2 bases from V and 3 bases from J, with 10 bases between. The CDR3 protein is CAISETGREETQYF. As DNA, the CDR3 is TGTGCCATCAGTGAGACAGGGCGGGAAGAGACCCAGTACTTC.

This clonotype was detected a few times. This chain joins TRBV4-3 and TRBJ2-7, with D uncertain. V was pared by 1 base and J by 4 bases, with 11 bases between. CDR1 is LGHNA, CDR2 YSLEER, per germline. The CDR3 sequence is 14 residues long. The CDR3 DNA reads TGCGCCAGCAGCCAAGGATTGGCGCCTTACGAGCAGTACTTC. Protein: CASSQGLAPYEQYF.

In its sample, this clonotype was seen a few times. The V and J genes are TRBV7-8 and TRBJ2-1, with 7 positions matching TRBD2. Germline trimming cut 5 bases from V and 1 base from J; bases unmatched to any gene: 5. This CDR3 has 15 amino acids. Germline V gives CDR1 SGHVS, CDR2 FQNEAQ. This chain's CDR3 is CASSPGGLSYNEQFF. The CDR3 coding sequence is TGTGCCAGCAGCCCGGGAGGATTATCCTACAATGAGCAGTTCTTC. Full variable domain (outside the CDR3, taken from reference TRBV7-8 and TRBJ2-1): GAGVSQSPRYKVAKRGQDVALRCDPISGHVSLFWYQQALGQGPEFLTYFQNEAQLDKSGLPSDRFFAERPEGSVSTLKIQRTQQEDSAVYLCASSPGGLSYNEQFFGPGTRLTVL.

This clonotype was observed a handful of times. The V and J genes are TRBV4-2 and TRBJ1-2, with 7 bases matching TRBD1. Trimming at V came to 2 bases and at J to 10 bases, leaving 4 bases not matched to a gene. The germline gives CDR1 LGHNA, CDR2 YNFKEQ. The CDR3 has 12 amino acids. The CDR3 spells CASSQPTGIYTF. CDR3 sequence (DNA): TGTGCCAGCAGCCAACCGACAGGGATCTACACCTTC.

This clonotype was seen more than once but under ten times. The chain is built from TRBV10-3 and TRBJ2-3, with 13 bases aligning to TRBD2. Per the germline V gene, CDR1 is ENHRY and CDR2 is SYGVKD. This CDR3 is built from 14 residues. The V segment lost 3 bases and the J segment 13 bases; nucleotides outside the gene matches: 7. CDR3 amino acids: CAISEGTSGKREYF. CDR3 nucleotide sequence: TGTGCCATCAGTGAAGGGACTAGCGGGAAACGGGAGTATTTT.

This clonotype came up a few times. The V call is TRBV20-1, the J call TRBJ1-5; tentative D call: TRBD1 (6 bases). Trimming took off 5 bases at V and 5 bases at J, with 13 bases between the two ends. Per the germline V gene, CDR1 is DFQATT and CDR2 is SNEGSKA (reference sequence). The CDR3 is 13 amino acids. DNA of the CDR3: TGCAGTGCTGGCAAACAGGGAGATCAGCCCCAGCATTTT. It is translated as CSAGKQGDQPQHF.

This clonotype occurred many times. The genes are TRBV9 and TRBJ1-6, with D possibly TRBD1 on 6 matching bases. V was pared by 5 bases and J by 9 bases, with 12 bases between. This CDR3 region has 13 residues. Germline assignment: CDR1 SGDLS and CDR2 YYNGEE. In nucleotides, the CDR3 is TGTGCCAGCAGTGACACAGGGCCTTCACCCCTCCACTTT. It translates to CASSDTGPSPLHF.

V and J are TRBV18 and TRBJ2-2, with 7 positions matching TRBD1. Germline CDR1 and CDR2: KGHSH and LQKENI. The CDR3 runs to 16 residues. V was pared by 2 bases and J by 1 base, with 4 bases of the junction left unmatched. In DNA form, the CDR3 reads TGTGCCAGCTCACCAATGCGACAGGGGAACACCGGGGAGCTGTTTTTT. This sequence encodes CASSPMRQGNTGELFF.

The rearrangement joins TRBV2 to TRBJ2-3; 14 nucleotides match TRBD2. This CDR3 contains 14 residues. V lost 6 bases to trimming and J lost 8 bases; unmatched junction nucleotides: 4. The germline CDR1 and CDR2 sequences are SNHLY and FYNNEI. The CDR3 here is CASSGTSGRGTQYF. The CDR3 DNA is TGTGCCAGCAGCGGGACTAGCGGGAGAGGTACGCAGTATTTT.

This clonotype came up a few times. The chain has TRBV4-3 and TRBJ1-1, with 10 bases matching TRBD1. Germline trimming cut 1 base from V and 5 bases from J; bases unmatched to any gene: 1. The germline V gene has CDR1 LGHNA and CDR2 YSLEER. The CDR3 is 14 amino acids. CDR3 sequence reads: CASSQADRGTEAFF. The CDR3 nucleotides read TGCGCCAGCAGCCAAGCGGACAGGGGGACTGAAGCTTTCTTT.

This clonotype was seen a handful of times. The rearrangement links TRBV6-5 to TRBJ1-2, with D perhaps TRBD1 (5 bases). The CDR3 length is 15 residues. V was pared by 4 bases and J by 4 bases, with 16 bases between. Germline V gives CDR1 MNHEY, CDR2 SVGAGI. CDR3: CASSSHDGAAYGYTF. CDR3 sequence (DNA): TGTGCCAGCAGTTCCCACGATGGGGCCGCCTATGGCTACACCTTC.

This clonotype was detected a few times. The chain uses TRBV18 and TRBJ2-1; 9 bases align to TRBD2. V lost 5 bases, J lost 5 bases, and 7 bases stayed unmatched. The CDR3 runs to 15 residues. CDR1 is KGHSH and CDR2 is LQKENI in the germline V gene. The CDR3 is CASSLAGVGDNEQFF. Here the CDR3 DNA reads TGTGCCAGCTCATTAGCGGGAGTGGGCGACAATGAGCAGTTCTTC. Looking up the rest from reference TRBV18 and TRBJ2-1 gives the full variable domain: NAGVMQNPRHLVRRRGQEARLRCSPMKGHSHVYWYRQLPEEGLKFMVYLQKENIIDESGMPKERFSAEFPKEGPSILRIQQVVRGDSAAYFCASSLAGVGDNEQFFGPGTRLTVL.

This sequence joins TRBV12-3 or TRBV12-4 and TRBJ2-2; the match to TRBD1 covers 8 bases. This CDR3 is 16 amino acids long. The V gene end was trimmed by 6 bases and the J gene end by 4 bases; junction bases not matched to a gene: 10. CDR3 loop: CASSRRGPSGTGELFF. CDR3 nucleotide sequence: TGTGCCAGCAGCCGCAGGGGGCCTTCGGGCACCGGGGAGCTGTTTTTT.